The next 14 T cell receptor beta chains were all read from a single sample in a study of T cell responses to AZD1222 COVID-19 vaccine. Method: immunoSEQ multiplex PCR; TCRdb's copy keeps in-frame clones and lacks some. The data contain approximately 190,000 clones, around 92% of them singletons. This specimen consisted of peripheral blood, obtained on day 0 of AZD1222 vaccination. The source is an adult in good health.

This clone was recorded only once. The rearrangement uses TRBV5-1 and TRBJ1-1, with TRBD1 matching over 9 bases. In germline, CDR1 is SGHRS, CDR2 YFSETQ. V shed 4 bases, J shed 5 bases, and the junction held 9 bases outside the gene matches. CDR3 length equals 15 residues. The CDR3 coding sequence is TGCGCCAGCAGCCCCCTGGGAGGACAGGGGACTGAAGCTTTCTTT. Translated, it gives CASSPLGGQGTEAFF.

The chain links TRBV28 to TRBJ1-5; 10 bases fit TRBD1. This CDR3 comprises 15 residues. V trimming: 7 bases; J trimming: 7 bases; junction bases outside the gene matches: 10. CDR1 MDHEN and CDR2 SYDVKM come from the germline V gene. CDR3 loop: CASTRQGARGQPQHF. CDR3 sequence (DNA): TGTGCCAGCACCCGACAGGGGGCGCGAGGACAGCCCCAGCATTTT.

The table lists this clone with a count of one. The V call is TRBV6-4, the J call TRBJ1-5; tentative D call: TRBD1 (6 bases). This CDR3 comprises 15 residues. From germline, CDR1 is MRHNA and CDR2 SNTAGT. The V end was cut by 6 bases, the J end by 0 bases, with 12 bases between. The CDR3 sequence is CASRDTGNSNQPQHF. As DNA, the CDR3 is TGTGCCAGCAGGGACACAGGGAATAGCAATCAGCCCCAGCATTTT.

The J gene is TRBJ2-3, the V gene TRBV5-6, with D unclear. The germline CDR1 and CDR2 sequences are SGHDT and YYEEEE. With 1 base removed from V and 2 bases from J, the gap between germline ends came to 5 bases. This CDR3 spans 13 amino acids. CDR3 amino acids: CASSLISTDTQYF. CDR3 nucleotides: TGTGCCAGCAGCTTGATTTCCACAGATACGCAGTATTTT. The full variable domain, its missing parts supplied by reference TRBV5-6 and TRBJ2-3, is DAGVTQSPTHLIKTRGQQVTLRCSPKSGHDTVSWYQQALGQGPQFIFQYYEEEERQRGNFPDRFSGHQFPNYSSELNVNALLLGDSALYLCASSLISTDTQYFGPGTRLTVL.

The chain uses TRBV20-1 and TRBJ1-5, with 8 bases matching TRBD1. The trim removed 3 bases at V and 6 bases at J, leaving 16 bases unmatched. The CDR3 contains 17 residues. CDR1 DFQATT and CDR2 SNEGSKA come from the germline V gene (reference sequence). The CDR3 coding sequence is TGCAGTGCTAGTAATCCCTTTCAGGGGGCGGATGGTCAGCCCCAGCATTTT. Translation gives CSASNPFQGADGQPQHF.

The chain links TRBV5-4 to TRBJ2-1, with D perhaps matching TRBD2 (6 bases). Germline V gives CDR1 SGHNT, CDR2 YYREEE (reference sequence). The CDR3 is 13 amino acids. Trimming took off 4 bases at V and 3 bases at J, with 8 bases between the two ends. In DNA, the CDR3 is TGTGCCAGCAGCCTGGGACTCTACAATGAGCAGTTCTTC. It is translated as CASSLGLYNEQFF.

The sample holds one count of this clone. This rearrangement joins TRBV4-3 to TRBJ1-6; maybe TRBD1 (6 bases). Between the trimmed V and J ends, which lost 4 bases and 7 bases, there was a span of 14 bases. This CDR3 has 15 amino acids. Germline V CDR1 and CDR2: LGHNA, YSLEER. The CDR3 sequence is CASSPQGDWNSPLHF. Here the CDR3 DNA reads TGCGCCAGCAGCCCACAGGGAGATTGGAATTCACCCCTCCACTTT.

The V and J genes are TRBV7-2 and TRBJ1-1; 7 bases fit TRBD1. V trimming: 5 bases; J trimming: 1 base; junction bases outside the gene matches: 10. The germline CDR1 and CDR2 sequences are SGHTA and FQGNSA. The CDR3 runs 16 residues. The CDR3 nucleotides read TGTGCCAGCAGCCCACGACAGGGCGTGGGGAACACTGAAGCTTTCTTT. Translation gives CASSPRQGVGNTEAFF.

This chain connects TRBV27 to TRBJ1-1; D is unresolved. Between the trimmed V and J ends, which lost 5 bases and 0 bases, there was a span of 10 bases. There are 14 residues in the CDR3. CDR1 is MNHEY and CDR2 is SMNVEV in the germline V gene (reference sequence). Here the CDR3 reads CASSPQPMNTEAFF. For the CDR3, the DNA is TGTGCCAGCAGTCCCCAGCCTATGAACACTGAAGCTTTCTTT.

CDR3 bases: TGTGCCAGCAGCCCCCCGAACTCTGGGGCCAACGTCCTGACTTTC. Its protein product is CASSPPNSGANVLTF. The chain is built from TRBV7-9 and TRBJ2-6, with unresolved D. V lost 5 bases and J 0 bases, leaving 8 bases between the germline ends. The CDR3 runs 15 residues. Per the germline V gene, CDR1 is SEHNR and CDR2 is FQNEAQ (reference sequence).

DNA for the CDR3: TGTGCCTGGAGTAGTCGGGCAGATACGCAGTATTTT. Protein sequence: CAWSSRADTQYF. The chain links TRBV30 to TRBJ2-3; D unresolved. The V end lost 2 bases, the J end lost 4 bases, and 7 bases lay between the germline ends. Germline values: CDR1 GTSNPN, CDR2 SVGIG (reference sequence). The CDR3 has 12 residues.

This rearrangement joins TRBV5-1 to TRBJ2-1; TRBD1 aligns across 9 bases. V was pared by 1 base and J by 3 bases, with 8 bases of the junction left unmatched. This CDR3 contains 17 residues. The germline CDR1 and CDR2 sequences are SGHRS and YFSETQ. Written as DNA, the CDR3 is TGCGCCAGCAGCTTGTCCCCCGGGACAGGGTTCTACAATGAGCAGTTCTTC. This encodes CASSLSPGTGFYNEQFF.

The CDR3 nucleotides are TGTGCCAGCAGTTCCAGGGGTTGGGGCACTGAAGCTTTCTTT. Encoded protein: CASSSRGWGTEAFF. This chain joins TRBV27 and TRBJ1-1; D is perhaps TRBD1 (6 bases). There are 14 residues in the CDR3. The germline gives CDR1 MNHEY, CDR2 SMNVEV (reference sequence). Trimming left V 4 bases short and J 4 bases short, with 13 bases between.

The V call is TRBV9, the J call TRBJ1-1; D remains unclear. Germline CDR1 is SGDLS and CDR2 is YYNGEE. The CDR3 is 12 residues long. V dropped 5 bases and J dropped 1 base, with 6 bases sitting between them. CDR3 protein: CASRAENTEAFF. In nucleotides, the CDR3 is TGTGCCAGCAGGGCGGAGAACACTGAAGCTTTCTTT. Together with reference TRBV9 and TRBJ1-1, the CDR3 gives the full variable domain: DSGVTQTPKHLITATGQRVTLRCSPRSGDLSVYWYQQSLDQGLQFLIQYYNGEERAKGNILERFSAQQFPDLHSELNLSSLELGDSALYFCASRAENTEAFFGQGTRLTVV.